The 19 T cell receptor beta chains given below trace back to one sample, sequenced in a study of regulatory T cells (dated by TCRdb to the late 2010s). General findings and caveats noted by the study authors: Hydrophobic residues at CDR3 positions 6 and 7 were enriched in conventional CD4+ T cells from CD3G-deficient patients, suggesting more self-reactive specificities.

Receptor amplification or capture employed the immunoSEQ multiplex PCR assay. For the multiplex PCR, 52 forward TRBV primers and 13 reverse TRBJ primers were used, and amplification bias was corrected with both assay-based and computational methods. The table was pulled from immuneACCESS by TCRdb, which kept in-frame rearrangements only. Such tables lose some clones; where checked, under half of the loss comes from unresolved V genes, and the rest has no known cause. Present in this sample are 20,000 to 25,000 clones, 70% to 90% of which were seen just once. Clones ranked in the top ten supply approximately 1.3% of the sample. Their recognized antigens are unknown. Material: conventional CD4+ T cells sorted from blood. The source is a child younger than 18 with CD3G deficiency.

V is TRBV11-3 and J is TRBJ2-4, with TRBD1 matching 9 bases. From germline, CDR1 is SGHNT and CDR2 YENEEA. With V trimmed by 10 bases and J by 6 bases, 13 bases remained unmatched. The CDR3 covers 15 residues. Here the CDR3 reads CATFPIAGQGNIQYF. The CDR3, as DNA: TGTGCCACCTTCCCTATCGCGGGACAGGGAAACATTCAGTACTTC.

The rearrangement joins TRBV28 to TRBJ2-3; either TRBD1 or TRBD2 may supply D (5 bases each). Germline CDR1 and CDR2: MDHEN and SYDVKM. V dropped 5 bases and J dropped 6 bases, with 18 bases sitting between them. The CDR3 length is 15 residues. DNA for the CDR3: TGTGCCAGCAGTCACAGACGGGGACCAGCGGATACGCAGTATTTT. Its translation: CASSHRRGPADTQYF.

Only a few counts were recorded for this clone. The chain recombines TRBV28 with TRBJ2-1; possibly TRBD2 for D (6 bases). There are 17 residues in the CDR3. V was clipped by 4 bases and J by 7 bases, with 23 bases between them. CDR1 MDHEN and CDR2 SYDVKM come from the germline V gene. DNA for the CDR3: TGTGCCAGCAGTTCCTTATATGGTCGGGCGGGGAGAAATGAGCAGTTCTTC. Protein: CASSSLYGRAGRNEQFF.

This clone showed up just a few times. This chain uses TRBV10-3 with TRBJ2-1, with 8 bases lining up with TRBD1. With 4 bases clipped from V and 7 bases from J, the junction kept 0 bases outside the gene matches. The CDR3 has 12 residues. Germline CDR1 and CDR2: ENHRY and SYGVKD. The DNA of the CDR3 is TGTGCCATCAGTGGGACAGGGAATGAGCAGTTCTTC. Translation gives CAISGTGNEQFF.

V gene TRBV12-2 combines with J gene TRBJ2-5; no DNA check was done on the table's D call, TRBD1. TRBV12-2 is described as a pseudogene. The CDR3 contains 18 residues. CDR3 region: CASRLVRLGQTYQETQYF. CDR3 in DNA: TGTGCAAGTCGCTTAGTGCGGTTGGGACAGACCTACCAAGAGACCCAGTACTTC.

This chain joins TRBV7-9 and TRBJ2-5; 8 nucleotides match TRBD2. CDR3 length: 16 amino acids. Germline V gene sequence: CDR1 SEHNR, CDR2 FQNEAQ (reference sequence). V shed 3 bases and J 4 bases; nucleotides not matched to a gene: 10. DNA for the CDR3: TGTGCCAGCAGCTTTGGGAACACTCGGGAGGGAGAGACCCAGTACTTC. Amino acids: CASSFGNTREGETQYF.

The gene calls are TRBV6-1 and TRBJ2-7; 9 bases agree with TRBD2. Germline trimming cut 1 base from V and 3 bases from J; bases unmatched to any gene: 13. The CDR3 length is 18 residues. From germline, CDR1 is MNHNS and CDR2 SASEGT. The CDR3 coding sequence is TGTGCCAGCAGTGAAGATAGCGGGAGAGGGGATCTCTTCTACGAGCAGTACTTC. It translates to CASSEDSGRGDLFYEQYF.

The chain joins TRBV5-1 to TRBJ2-3; D possibly corresponds to TRBD2 (6 bases). This CDR3 is 14 amino acids long. In germline, CDR1 is SGHRS, CDR2 YFSETQ. With 7 bases removed from V and 4 bases from J, the gap between germline ends came to 16 bases. DNA of the CDR3: TGCGCCAGCTCCCCAGGAGGGCCGGCAGATACGCAGTATTTT. It specifies CASSPGGPADTQYF.

The J gene is TRBJ2-6, the V gene TRBV6-1, with D perhaps matching TRBD2 (7 bases). Trimming took off 2 bases at V and 2 bases at J, with 16 bases between the two ends. This CDR3 has 18 amino acids. The V gene's germline CDR1 is MNHNS and CDR2 SASEGT. The CDR3 reads CASSEKGGRAAGANVLTF. The CDR3 DNA sequence: TGTGCCAGCAGTGAAAAAGGGGGGAGGGCAGCTGGGGCCAACGTCCTGACTTTC.

V is TRBV5-1 and J is TRBJ1-2, with D perhaps TRBD1 (5 bases). The CDR3 runs to 15 residues. V lost 4 bases to trimming and J lost 6 bases, with 19 bases between them. Germline V lookup: CDR1 SGHRS, CDR2 YFSETQ. CDR3 protein: CASSTRPGGVDGYTF. The CDR3 nucleotides read TGCGCCAGCAGCACTCGACCCGGAGGGGTGGATGGCTACACCTTC.

This chain links TRBV5-1 with TRBJ2-5, with TRBD1 matching 10 bases. From germline, CDR1 is SGHRS and CDR2 YFSETQ. This CDR3 comprises 16 residues. The junction had 3 bases not matched to a gene; V was cut back by 0 bases and J by 1 base. The CDR3: CASSLGDRGGQETQYF. CDR3 DNA: TGCGCCAGCAGCTTGGGGGACAGGGGAGGCCAAGAGACCCAGTACTTC.

V is TRBV10-2 and J is TRBJ2-3, with D possibly being TRBD2 (6 bases). With 9 bases removed from V and 0 bases from J, the gap between germline ends came to 10 bases. CDR1 is WSHSY and CDR2 is SAAADI in the germline V gene. This CDR3 has 13 residues. In DNA, the CDR3 is TGCGCCAGTAGCGGCGGGAGCACAGATACGCAGTATTTT. It codes for CASSGGSTDTQYF.

The J gene is TRBJ2-6, the V gene TRBV5-1; D gene unclear. This CDR3 contains 15 residues. V was cut by 0 bases and J by 2 bases, with 6 bases left in between. Germline V gives CDR1 SGHRS, CDR2 YFSETQ. The chain's CDR3 is CASSLGNPGANVLTF. The CDR3 DNA reads TGCGCCAGCAGCTTGGGGAACCCTGGGGCCAACGTCCTGACTTTC. Together with reference TRBV5-1 and TRBJ2-6, the CDR3 gives the full variable domain: KAGVTQTPRYLIKTRGQQVTLSCSPISGHRSVSWYQQTPGQGLQFLFEYFSETQRNKGNFPGRFSGRQFSNSRSEMNVSTLELGDSALYLCASSLGNPGANVLTFGAGSRLTVL.

The gene calls are TRBV28 and TRBJ2-5; 7 bases fit TRBD1. This CDR3 is 13 amino acids long. The V segment lost 5 bases and the J segment 5 bases; nucleotides outside the gene matches: 5. Germline V gives CDR1 MDHEN, CDR2 SYDVKM. CDR3 DNA sequence: TGTGCCAGCAGTCCTTACAGGGGTGAGACCCAGTACTTC. The encoded protein is CASSPYRGETQYF.

CDR3 loop: CASSRGTSGLSYEQYF. The CDR3 nucleotides are TGTGCCAGCAGCCGAGGGACTAGCGGGCTGTCCTACGAGCAGTACTTC. The chain links TRBV7-8 to TRBJ2-7, with TRBD2 identical over 12 bases. Losses at the gene ends were 5 bases for V and 1 base for J; bases not matched to a gene: 6. Germline V gene lookup returns CDR1 SGHVS and CDR2 FQNEAQ. This CDR3 has 16 residues.

The chain uses TRBV10-3 and TRBJ1-1, with 10 bases matching TRBD1. The CDR3 sequence is 14 residues long. Germline V gene sequence: CDR1 ENHRY, CDR2 SYGVKD. V lost 6 bases to trimming and J lost 2 bases; unmatched junction nucleotides: 3. The CDR3 loop reads CAIRGDRGNTEAFF. The CDR3 nucleotides read TGTGCCATCAGAGGGGACAGGGGTAACACTGAAGCTTTCTTT.

The V and J genes are TRBV7-8 and TRBJ2-2; TRBD2 matches at 11 bases. The CDR3 contains 15 residues. Germline CDR1 is SGHVS and CDR2 is FQNEAQ. V trimming: 5 bases; J trimming: 9 bases; junction bases outside the gene matches: 8. For the CDR3, the DNA is TGTGCCAGCAGCCCGACTAGCGGGATGGGCCGGGAGCTGTTTTTT. It is translated as CASSPTSGMGRELFF.

The V call is TRBV27, the J call TRBJ2-1; 8 bases agree with TRBD2. Germline loops: CDR1 MNHEY, CDR2 SMNVEV (reference sequence). The CDR3 has 16 amino acids. V trimming: 4 bases; J trimming: 0 bases; junction bases outside the gene matches: 5. The CDR3 spells CASSSSTSASYNEQFF. The CDR3 nucleotides are TGTGCCAGCAGTTCCTCGACTAGCGCCTCCTACAATGAGCAGTTCTTC.

V usage is TRBV28 and J usage is TRBJ2-7; 7 nucleotides match TRBD2. Germline CDR1 is MDHEN and CDR2 is SYDVKM. Trimming took 6 bases from V and 2 from J; bases not matched to a gene: 4. This CDR3 comprises 13 residues. CDR3 sequence reads: CASRSSGPYEQYF. For the CDR3, the DNA is TGTGCCAGCAGGTCTAGCGGACCCTACGAGCAGTACTTC.